The 14 T cell receptor beta chains reported below all come from one sample, sequenced in a study of identical twins. TCRdb used MiXCR to reprocess the 5' RACE reads, holding one entry per CDR3 protein. Of hundreds of thousands of distinct CDR3 sequences in the sample, around 7.5% were seen once. These data also featured in a second study, about yellow fever vaccine responses in identical twins.

Sequencing was done on a sample of PBMCs. The origin of the receptors is a woman younger than 35 in good health.

This clonotype was seen a few times. V is TRBV19 and J is TRBJ1-6; 11 positions match TRBD1. The CDR3 extends over 14 amino acids. CDR1 and CDR2 (germline): LNHDA, SQIVND (reference sequence). V was pared by 6 bases and J by 11 bases, with 6 bases of the junction left unmatched. CDR3 region: CASSPGQGVPPLHF. The DNA of the CDR3 is TGTGCCAGTAGCCCGGGACAGGGGGTGCCACCCCTCCACTTT. Full variable domain (missing parts from reference TRBV19 and TRBJ1-6): DGGITQSPKYLFRKEGQNVTLSCEQNLNHDAMYWYRQDPGQGLRLIYYSQIVNDFQKGDIAEGYSVSREKKESFPLTVTSAQKNPTAFYLCASSPGQGVPPLHFGNGTRLTVT.

This clonotype was counted only a few times. The rearrangement joins TRBV10-3 to TRBJ1-1, with a possible D match to TRBD1 (6 bases). CDR3 length equals 15 residues. V gave up 3 bases and J gave up 0 bases, with 11 bases separating them. CDR1 is ENHRY and CDR2 is SYGVKD in the germline V gene. CDR3 sequence (DNA): TGTGCCATCAGTGAAGACAGGTTATTGAACACTGAAGCTTTCTTT. This sequence encodes CAISEDRLLNTEAFF.

This clonotype appeared a few times. The CDR3 sequence is CASASNVSENTGELFF. CDR3 coding DNA: TGCGCCAGCGCGTCTAATGTTTCCGAGAACACCGGGGAGCTGTTTTTT. The V gene is TRBV5-1, the J gene TRBJ2-2; no firm D call. The CDR3 is 16 amino acids. V was pared by 7 bases and J by 1 base, with 17 bases between. Germline CDR1 reads SGHRS; CDR2 reads YFSETQ.

This clonotype showed up just a few times. The CDR3 region is CASSQAGGPNEQFF. The CDR3 nucleotides read TGTGCCAGCAGCCAAGCGGGAGGGCCGAACGAGCAGTTCTTC. This sequence joins TRBV7-7 and TRBJ2-1, with 10 bases matching TRBD2. CDR1 SSHAT and CDR2 FNYEAQ come from the germline V gene (reference sequence). V was pared by 5 bases and J by 10 bases, with 8 bases of the junction left unmatched. CDR3 length equals 14 residues.

This clonotype showed up many times. This chain links TRBV7-9 with TRBJ2-2, with 9 positions matching TRBD2. This CDR3 is 17 amino acids long. Germline assignment: CDR1 SEHNR and CDR2 FQNEAQ (reference sequence). The ends lost 3 bases at V and 3 bases at J; junction bases unmatched: 8. CDR3: CASSFRGRAAYTGELFF. The CDR3 DNA follows: TGTGCCAGCAGCTTTCGCGGGAGGGCCGCGTACACCGGGGAGCTGTTTTTT.

The rearrangement links TRBV11-2 to TRBJ2-7; D is tentatively TRBD1 or TRBD2 (5 bases each). Trimming took 6 bases from V and 3 from J, leaving 21 bases between them. This CDR3 is built from 16 residues. Germline loops: CDR1 SGHAT, CDR2 FQNNGV. The CDR3 spells CASSSESGTVHYEQYF. The CDR3 bases are TGTGCCAGCAGTTCCGAATCCGGGACCGTTCACTACGAGCAGTACTTC.

This clonotype has at least ten counts. V is TRBV20-1 and J is TRBJ2-7; 12 bases line up with TRBD1. Per the germline V gene, CDR1 is DFQATT and CDR2 is SNEGSKA (reference sequence). The CDR3 runs to 15 residues. With V trimmed by 2 bases and J by 1 base, 3 bases remained unmatched. Written as DNA, the CDR3 is TGCAGTGCTAGACCGGGACAGGGGGCATCCTACGAGCAGTACTTC. The encoded protein is CSARPGQGASYEQYF.

This clonotype was seen at least ten times. This rearrangement joins TRBV12-3 or TRBV12-4 to TRBJ2-1, with 7 bases fitting TRBD2. V gave up 6 bases and J gave up 2 bases; unmatched junction bases: 7. There are 15 residues in the CDR3. The CDR3: CASSIYSGPYNEQFF. The CDR3 nucleotides are TGTGCCAGCAGCATATATAGCGGGCCCTACAATGAGCAGTTCTTC.

V and J are TRBV20-1 and TRBJ2-5; 10 nucleotides line up with TRBD2. The CDR3 spans 14 residues. Germline V gives CDR1 DFQATT, CDR2 SNEGSKA (reference sequence). V dropped 4 bases and J dropped 2; count of bases not matched to a gene: 4. The CDR3 nucleotides read TGCAGTGCTATGACTAGCGGGCGACAAGAGACCCAGTACTTC. It codes for CSAMTSGRQETQYF.

This clonotype appeared many times. The V gene is TRBV5-1, the J gene TRBJ2-1; a possible D gene is TRBD2 (6 bases). Trimming took off 4 bases at V and 0 bases at J, with 14 bases between the two ends. The CDR3 is 16 residues long. CDR1 and CDR2 from the germline V gene are SGHRS and YFSETQ. The CDR3 DNA follows: TGCGCCAGCAGCCCGCAGGCGGGAAGCTCCTACAATGAGCAGTTCTTC. It is translated as CASSPQAGSSYNEQFF.

This clonotype was seen more than once but under ten times. The CDR3 reads CASSYTGGYHTDQETQYF. Written as DNA, the CDR3 is TGTGCCAGCAGTTACACGGGGGGATATCATACCGACCAAGAGACCCAGTACTTC. The rearrangement joins TRBV6-5 to TRBJ2-5; 7 nucleotides agree with TRBD2. CDR1 and CDR2 from the germline V gene are MNHEY and SVGAGI. CDR3 size: 18 residues. Trimming cost V 2 bases and J 0 bases; bases outside gene matches: 12.

The V and J genes are TRBV20-1 and TRBJ2-5; D perhaps matches TRBD2 (5 bases). Germline loops: CDR1 DFQATT, CDR2 SNEGSKA (reference sequence). Trimming pared 5 bases from V and 0 bases from J, leaving 16 bases between. The CDR3 has 15 residues. The CDR3 spells CSALRTIANQETQYF. The CDR3 DNA sequence: TGCAGTGCTCTCCGTACTATAGCGAACCAAGAGACCCAGTACTTC.

This clonotype turned up a few times. CDR3 residues: CASSYQGQGDSPLHF. The CDR3 bases are TGTGCCAGCAGCTACCAGGGACAGGGTGATTCACCCCTCCACTTT. The rearrangement uses TRBV7-9 and TRBJ1-6; 9 bases map to TRBD1. In germline, CDR1 is SEHNR, CDR2 FQNEAQ (reference sequence). The J segment lost 8 bases and the V segment lost 4 bases, leaving 6 bases of the junction unmatched. The CDR3 consists of 15 residues.

This clonotype has a handful of counts. The V gene is TRBV3-1, the J gene TRBJ2-3, with D possibly TRBD1 on 7 matching bases. V lost 1 base, J lost 2 bases, and 13 bases lay in between. The CDR3 contains 16 residues. Looked up from germline, CDR1 is LGHDT and CDR2 is YNNKEL (reference sequence). DNA for the CDR3: TGTGCCAGCAGCCAAGTTGGAGGGGGCCCCACAGATACGCAGTATTTT. Protein sequence: CASSQVGGGPTDTQYF.